The 18 T cell receptor beta chains listed next were all sequenced from one sample in a study of blood T cell repertoires in COVID-19. The repertoire was sequenced with immunoSEQ multiplex PCR; TCRdb's copy has only in-frame clones and lacks some. Of 130,000 or so clones in the sample, approximately 80% were seen once. Material: peripheral blood. The receptors come from a human donor in a cohort sampled during active COVID-19.

On this clone itself: Different DNA sequences within this sample yield the same CDR3. The genes are TRBV3-1 (or the pseudogene TRBV3-2) and TRBJ2-7, with 7 bases matching TRBD2. Germline loops: CDR1 LGHDT, CDR2 YNNKEL (reference sequence). The J segment lost 7 bases and the V segment lost 1 base, leaving 1 base of the junction unmatched. The length of the CDR3 is 12 residues. Here the CDR3 DNA reads TGTGCCAGCAGCCAAGGGCGGGGGGAGCAGTACTTC. It specifies CASSQGRGEQYF.

This chain joins TRBV3-1 (or the pseudogene TRBV3-2) and TRBJ2-5, with 8 bases aligning to TRBD2. J lost 4 bases, V lost 4 bases, and 8 bases had no gene match. The CDR3 sequence is 15 residues long. Germline V gene data show CDR1 as LGHDT and CDR2 as YNNKEL (reference sequence). CDR3 DNA: TGTGCCAGCAGCCTTAACGGGGGGGCCGGAGAGACCCAGTACTTC. This translates into CASSLNGGAGETQYF.

The genes are TRBV2 and TRBJ1-1; D gene uncertain. Germline CDR1 and CDR2: SNHLY and FYNNEI. Deletions cut 3 bases from V and 3 bases from J, with 11 bases between. This CDR3 is built from 14 residues. CDR3 sequence (DNA): TGTGCCAGCAGTGACCGTTGGAGGGACACTGAAGCTTTCTTT. It yields the protein CASSDRWRDTEAFF.

V is TRBV5-5 and J is TRBJ2-7, with 9 bases identical to TRBD1. Germline V gene data show CDR1 as SGHKS and CDR2 as YYEKEE (reference sequence). The CDR3 is 14 residues long. V shed 4 bases, J shed 7 bases, and the junction held 9 bases outside the gene matches. The CDR3 sequence: CASSGYTGGGEQYF. CDR3 sequence (DNA): TGTGCCAGCAGCGGATACACAGGGGGCGGTGAGCAGTACTTC. The whole variable domain, remainder taken from reference TRBV5-5 and TRBJ2-7, is DAGVTQSPTHLIKTRGQQVTLRCSPISGHKSVSWYQQVLGQGPQFIFQYYEKEERGRGNFPDRFSARQFPNYSSELNVNALLLGDSALYLCASSGYTGGGEQYFGPGTRLTVT.

The chain carries TRBV5-1 and TRBJ1-1, with 8 bases identical to TRBD1. Trimming removed 2 bases from V and 5 bases from J; junction bases left unmatched: 14. From germline, CDR1 is SGHRS and CDR2 YFSETQ. The CDR3 runs 17 residues. The DNA of the CDR3 is TGCGCCAGCAGCTTATCAGGGACAGGTCAAGACGGGACTGAAGCTTTCTTT. Its protein product is CASSLSGTGQDGTEAFF.

This clone occurred a few times. The CDR3 spells CASSLGGQETQYF. The CDR3 DNA reads as TGTGCCAGCAGTTTAGGGGGGCAAGAGACCCAGTACTTC. The V gene is TRBV28, the J gene TRBJ2-5; maybe TRBD2 (6 bases). V was pared by 2 bases and J by 2 bases, with 6 bases between. Germline V gene lookup returns CDR1 MDHEN and CDR2 SYDVKM. The CDR3 is made up of 13 amino acids.

V and J are TRBV6-5 and TRBJ1-5; TRBD1 might be the D (6 bases). V lost 8 bases to trimming and J lost 7 bases, with 18 bases between them. This CDR3 has 14 amino acids. Germline V gene data show CDR1 as MNHEY and CDR2 as SVGAGI. This CDR3 is CASLKTGSSQPQHF. For the CDR3, the DNA is TGTGCCAGCCTGAAAACAGGGTCATCCCAGCCCCAGCATTTT.

This clone was detected once. This chain connects TRBV5-6 to TRBJ2-3; TRBD2 matches 9 bases. The V and J ends lost 2 bases and 7 bases, in that order; junction bases with no gene match: 11. The germline V gene encodes CDR1 SGHDT and CDR2 YYEEEE. The CDR3 runs 16 residues. CDR3 in DNA: TGTGCCAGCAGCTTTAGAGGCGGGGGGGCCTTGTATACGCAGTATTTT. The encoded protein is CASSFRGGGALYTQYF.

This clone was seen a few times. V is TRBV5-1 and J is TRBJ2-1; TRBD2 might be the D (6 bases). The CDR3 has 13 amino acids. Trimming stripped 4 bases from V and 5 bases from J, with 10 bases between. Germline V gene sequence: CDR1 SGHRS, CDR2 YFSETQ. CDR3 residues: CASSDGTHNEQFF. Written as DNA, the CDR3 is TGCGCCAGCAGCGACGGGACTCACAATGAGCAGTTCTTC.

The chain is built from TRBV19 and TRBJ2-7; tentatively, D is TRBD2 (5 bases). The CDR3 is 13 amino acids. The germline gives CDR1 LNHDA, CDR2 SQIVND (reference sequence). V lost 3 bases to trimming and J lost 5 bases, with 11 bases between them. The CDR3 protein is CASSMNSGNEQYF. The CDR3 DNA sequence: TGTGCCAGTAGTATGAATTCCGGGAACGAGCAGTACTTC.

The gene calls are TRBV7-9 and TRBJ1-1; D is uncertain. V was shortened by 0 bases and J by 2 bases, with 4 bases between the two germline ends. The CDR3 runs 13 residues. Germline assignment: CDR1 SEHNR and CDR2 FQNEAQ (reference sequence). As DNA, the CDR3 is TGTGCCAGCAGCTTAGCGGGCAACACTGAAGCTTTCTTT. As protein: CASSLAGNTEAFF.

This chain links TRBV11-2 with TRBJ1-2; possibly TRBD1 for D (5 bases). CDR1 and CDR2 (germline): SGHAT, FQNNGV. This CDR3 region has 12 residues. The ends were cut back, 5 bases at V and 6 bases at J, with 10 bases in the middle. CDR3 DNA: TGTGCCAGCAGCCCTCAAGGGGATGGCTACACCTTC. Translation: CASSPQGDGYTF.

The V and J genes are TRBV24-1 and TRBJ2-1; TRBD2 matches 8 bases. The V and J ends lost 0 bases and 1 base, in that order; junction bases with no gene match: 1. Germline V lookup: CDR1 KGHDR, CDR2 SFDVKD. This CDR3 comprises 16 residues. The CDR3 DNA reads TGTGCCACCAGTGATTTGGTAGCGGGGTCCTACAATGAGCAGTTCTTC. It specifies CATSDLVAGSYNEQFF.

The chain combines TRBV10-3 with TRBJ2-3; 8 nucleotides line up with TRBD1. The CDR3 runs to 14 residues. Trimming cost V 8 bases and J 0 bases; bases outside gene matches: 4. Looked up from germline, CDR1 is ENHRY and CDR2 is SYGVKD. CDR3 residues: CAIGQGASTDTQYF. DNA for the CDR3: TGTGCCATCGGGCAGGGGGCAAGCACAGATACGCAGTATTTT.

This chain uses TRBV21-1 with TRBJ2-3; TRBD2 is taken as the D call from the table, unchecked against the DNA. TRBV21-1 represents a pseudogene. The CDR3 consists of 17 residues. CDR3 nucleotides: TGTGCCAGACGCGGCATAGTAGCGGGTTCTAGCACAGATACGCAGTATTTT. This gives the protein CARRGIVAGSSTDTQYF.

The gene calls are TRBV2 and TRBJ2-5; 12 bases align to TRBD2. Germline-derived CDR1 and CDR2 are SNHLY and FYNNEI. The CDR3 is 14 amino acids. V shed 8 bases and J 6 bases; nucleotides not matched to a gene: 7. CDR3 sequence: CASSSGLAGQTQYF. For the CDR3, the DNA is TGTGCCAGCTCGTCGGGACTAGCGGGTCAGACCCAGTACTTC.

The V and J genes are TRBV10-3 and TRBJ2-7; 12 bases line up with TRBD1. The V gene's germline CDR1 is ENHRY and CDR2 SYGVKD. This CDR3 has 17 residues. The ends lost 8 bases at V and 12 bases at J; junction bases unmatched: 23. CDR3 residues: CAISRSPPPGQGASRYF. As DNA, the CDR3 is TGTGCCATCTCCCGTAGCCCACCCCCGGGACAGGGGGCGTCACGGTACTTC.

V and J are TRBV28 and TRBJ1-1; TRBD1 might be the D (6 bases). This CDR3 has 13 residues. CDR1 is MDHEN and CDR2 is SYDVKM in the germline V gene. V was shortened by 2 bases and J by 6 bases, with 10 bases between the two germline ends. CDR3 residues: CASSLGRGAEAFF. The CDR3 DNA reads TGTGCCAGCAGTTTAGGCAGGGGAGCTGAAGCTTTCTTT.